In this sample, the clone carrying this T cell receptor beta chain turned up once. Its antigen is as yet unknown. Deletions cut 5 bases from V and 2 bases from J, with 12 bases between. CDR3 size: 14 residues. Germline CDR1 and CDR2: MGHRA and YSYEKL. Using immunoSEQ multiplex PCR, the repertoire was profiled, and TCRdb retains in-frame clones only, with some absent. This sample has 100,000 to 150,000 clones, with approximately 85% found just once. This sample is part of a study of cytotoxic CD8 clonotypes in ibrutinib-treated CLL. Looking at the study overall: The patient breakdown showed approximately ten relapsed/refractory and around 16 treatment-naive cases, with approximately 18 IGHV unmutated. Investigators reported roughly 24 partial and 2 complete responses; after median about six years, roughly 14 patients remained remitted and around twelve progressed.

Points from the study as a whole: Baseline clonality was higher than in age-matched healthy donors and moved in step with circulating CD8+ T-cell counts.

The sequenced sample was PBMCs, obtained after 24 months of ibrutinib treatment. The TCR was taken from a human donor with chronic lymphocytic leukemia. The chain carries TRBV4-1 and TRBJ2-5; D not certain. CDR3 protein: CASSDIHRQETQYF. CDR3 coding DNA: TGCGCCAGCAGCGACATACACAGACAAGAGACCCAGTACTTC.